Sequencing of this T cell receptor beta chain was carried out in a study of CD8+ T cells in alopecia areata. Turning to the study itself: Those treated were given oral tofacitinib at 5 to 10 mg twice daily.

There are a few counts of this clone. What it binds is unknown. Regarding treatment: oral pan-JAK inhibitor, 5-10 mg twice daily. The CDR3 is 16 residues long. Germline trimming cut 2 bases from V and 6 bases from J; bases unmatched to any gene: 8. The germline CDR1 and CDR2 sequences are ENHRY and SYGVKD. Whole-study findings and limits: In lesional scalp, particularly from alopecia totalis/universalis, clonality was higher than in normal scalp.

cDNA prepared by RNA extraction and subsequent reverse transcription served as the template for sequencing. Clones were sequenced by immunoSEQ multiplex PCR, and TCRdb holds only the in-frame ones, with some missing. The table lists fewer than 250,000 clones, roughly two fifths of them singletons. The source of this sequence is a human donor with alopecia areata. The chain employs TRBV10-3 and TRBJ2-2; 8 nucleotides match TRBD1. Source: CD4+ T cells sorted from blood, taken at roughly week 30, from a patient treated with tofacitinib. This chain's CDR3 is CAISETGGAASGELFF. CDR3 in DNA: TGTGCCATCAGTGAGACAGGGGGAGCGGCTTCCGGGGAGCTGTTTTTT.